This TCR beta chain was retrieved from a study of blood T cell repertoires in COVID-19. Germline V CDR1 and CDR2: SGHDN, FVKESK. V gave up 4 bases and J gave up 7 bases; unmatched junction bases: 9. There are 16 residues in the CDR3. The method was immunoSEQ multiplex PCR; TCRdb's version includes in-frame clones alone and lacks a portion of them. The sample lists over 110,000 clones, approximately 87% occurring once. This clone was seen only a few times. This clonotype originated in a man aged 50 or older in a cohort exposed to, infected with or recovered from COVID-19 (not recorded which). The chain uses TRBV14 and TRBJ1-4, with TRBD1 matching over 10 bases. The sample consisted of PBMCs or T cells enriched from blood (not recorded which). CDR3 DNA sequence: TGTGCCAGCAGCCCCAGACAGGGGGCGATAGGTGAAAAACTGTTTTTT. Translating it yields CASSPRQGAIGEKLFF.